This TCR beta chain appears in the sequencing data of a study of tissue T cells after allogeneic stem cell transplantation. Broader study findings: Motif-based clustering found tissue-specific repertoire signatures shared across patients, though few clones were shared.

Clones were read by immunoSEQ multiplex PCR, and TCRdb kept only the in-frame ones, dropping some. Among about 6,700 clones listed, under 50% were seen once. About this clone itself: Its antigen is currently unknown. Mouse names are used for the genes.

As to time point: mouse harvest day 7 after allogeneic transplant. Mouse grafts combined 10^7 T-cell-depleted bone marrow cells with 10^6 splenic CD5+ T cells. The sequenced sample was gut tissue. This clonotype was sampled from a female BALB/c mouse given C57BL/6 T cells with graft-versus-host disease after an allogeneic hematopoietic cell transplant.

The CDR3 bases that were read are TGTGCCAGCAGTGGGGGGCAGCAAAACACCTTGTAC. Amino acid sequence: CASSGGQQNTLY. The full CDR3 reads CASSGGQQNTLYF. The chain uses TRBV13-1 and TRBJ2-4; D may correspond to TRBD1 or TRBD2 (6 bases each). The read ends 1 residue shy of where the CDR3 ends; the end is completed using the germline J gene. The CDR3 is 13 amino acids. CDR1 and CDR2 from the germline V gene are NSHNY and SYGAGN. V gave up 3 bases and J gave up 3 bases, with 8 bases separating them.